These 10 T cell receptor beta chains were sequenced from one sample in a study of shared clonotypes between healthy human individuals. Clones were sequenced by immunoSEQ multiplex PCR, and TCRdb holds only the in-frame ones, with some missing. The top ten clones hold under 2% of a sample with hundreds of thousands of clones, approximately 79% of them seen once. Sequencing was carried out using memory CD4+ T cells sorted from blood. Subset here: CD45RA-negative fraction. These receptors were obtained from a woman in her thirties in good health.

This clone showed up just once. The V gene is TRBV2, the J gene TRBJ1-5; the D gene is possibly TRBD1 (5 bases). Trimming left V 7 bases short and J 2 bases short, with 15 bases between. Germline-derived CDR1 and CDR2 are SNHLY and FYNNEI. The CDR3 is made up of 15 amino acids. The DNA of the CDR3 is TGTGCCAGCACCGGCGTAGGGGCAGGCAATCAGCCCCAGCATTTT. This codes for CASTGVGAGNQPQHF.

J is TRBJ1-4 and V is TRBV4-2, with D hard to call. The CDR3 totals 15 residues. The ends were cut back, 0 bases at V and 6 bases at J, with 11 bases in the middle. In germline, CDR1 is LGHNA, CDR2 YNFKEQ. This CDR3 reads CASSQDRRLDEKLFF. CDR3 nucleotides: TGTGCCAGCAGCCAAGACCGACGCCTAGATGAAAAACTGTTTTTT.

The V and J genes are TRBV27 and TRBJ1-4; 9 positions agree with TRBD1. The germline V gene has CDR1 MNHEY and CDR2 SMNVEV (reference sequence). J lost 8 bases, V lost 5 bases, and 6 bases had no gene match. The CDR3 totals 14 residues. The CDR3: CASSANRGQEKLFF. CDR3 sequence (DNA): TGTGCCAGCAGTGCAAACAGGGGGCAGGAAAAACTGTTTTTT.

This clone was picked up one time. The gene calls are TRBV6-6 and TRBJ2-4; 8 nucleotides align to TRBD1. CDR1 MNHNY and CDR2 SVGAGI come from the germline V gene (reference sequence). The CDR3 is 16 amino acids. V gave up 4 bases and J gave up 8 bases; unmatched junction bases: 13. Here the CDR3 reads CASSFPPRQGYDIQYF. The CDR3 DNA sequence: TGTGCCAGCAGTTTCCCCCCGAGACAGGGGTATGACATTCAGTACTTC.

CDR3 bases: TGTGCCATCAGTGAGGGGGGGATTTTTGATGGCTACACCTTC. It specifies CAISEGGIFDGYTF. This chain uses TRBV10-3 with TRBJ1-2, with D perhaps matching TRBD1 (5 bases). The V end lost 2 bases, the J end lost 6 bases, and 13 bases lay between the germline ends. This CDR3 has 14 amino acids. Germline V lookup: CDR1 ENHRY, CDR2 SYGVKD.

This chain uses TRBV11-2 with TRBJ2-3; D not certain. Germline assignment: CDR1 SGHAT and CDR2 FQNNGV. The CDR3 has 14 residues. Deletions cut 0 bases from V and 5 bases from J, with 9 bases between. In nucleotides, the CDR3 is TGTGCCAGCAGCTTAGAATTAAACAGAGATACGCAGTATTTT. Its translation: CASSLELNRDTQYF.

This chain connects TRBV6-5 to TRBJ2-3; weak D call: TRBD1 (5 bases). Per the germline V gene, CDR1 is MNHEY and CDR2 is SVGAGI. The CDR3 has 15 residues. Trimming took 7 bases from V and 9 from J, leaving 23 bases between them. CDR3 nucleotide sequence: TGTGCCAGCACCTTTCCCTCGGTTGGTCCAGGGACGCAGTATTTT. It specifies CASTFPSVGPGTQYF.

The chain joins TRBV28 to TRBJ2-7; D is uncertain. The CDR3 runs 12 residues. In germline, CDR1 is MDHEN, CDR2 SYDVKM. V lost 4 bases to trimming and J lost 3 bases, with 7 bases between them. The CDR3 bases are TGTGCCAGCAGTTCCACGGACTACGAGCAGTACTTC. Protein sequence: CASSSTDYEQYF.

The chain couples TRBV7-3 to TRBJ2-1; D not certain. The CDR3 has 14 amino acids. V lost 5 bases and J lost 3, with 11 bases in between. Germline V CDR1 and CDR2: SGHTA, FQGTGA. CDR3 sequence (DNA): TGTGCCAGCAGCCCCCGGCCCTTCTACAATGAGCAGTTCTTC. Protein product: CASSPRPFYNEQFF.

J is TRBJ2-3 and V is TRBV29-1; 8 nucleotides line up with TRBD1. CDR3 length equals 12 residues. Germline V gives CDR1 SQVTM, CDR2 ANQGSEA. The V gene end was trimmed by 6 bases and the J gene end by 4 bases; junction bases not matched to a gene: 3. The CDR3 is CSVTGVSDTQYF. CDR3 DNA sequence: TGCAGCGTGACAGGGGTGTCAGATACGCAGTATTTT.